This T cell receptor (beta chain) is drawn from a study of T-cell memory formation after mild COVID-19 listed by TCRdb under 2021. About the study as a whole: TCR sequence clusters from the two donors were found to be largely donor specific. In a couple of donors, T-cell clones that expanded and contracted after mild COVID-19 were tracked by sequencing TCRalpha and TCRbeta repertoires over time. Two young, previously healthy adult volunteers made up the cohort, one male and one female.

Sequencing used an Illumina NovaSeq 6000. TCRalpha and TCRbeta cDNA libraries were built by 5'RACE with constant-segment primers, adding sample barcodes and unique molecular identifiers. Trizol reagent was used to extract RNA from every sample. Amplification of the libraries took two PCR steps, and the second step added a second sample barcode plus Illumina TruSeq adapters. The libraries were sequenced on an Illumina NovaSeq using 2 x 150 bp paired-end reads. Under the source paper's analysis protocol: Reads were demultiplexed and collapsed into UMI-guided consensus sequences with migec v1.2.7. With mixcr v2.1.11, UMI consensuses were aligned to TRA and TRB V and J templates and assembled into clonotypes. A clonotype was counted as expanded or contracted only when both edgeR and NoisET called the clonotype significant, with the noise models trained on biological replicates. edgeR calls used a false discovery rate-adjusted p below 0.01 and a log2 fold-change threshold of 1. As an exploratory analysis of dynamics, max-normalized trajectories of the 1000 most abundant clonotypes were examined by PCA with hierarchical clustering. The CD4 or CD8 phenotype of responding clones was assigned using the separately sequenced CD4+ and CD8+ repertoires. The public reads were quality trimmed at Q25 with fastp and then assembled into clones with MiXCR by TCRdb, keeping productive beta chains. Entries are consolidated by CDR3 protein sequence, retaining the most common genes and DNA. None of the V and J calls come from the authors' own analysis; TCRdb made them. The sample table shows under 85,000 distinct CDR3 sequences, and approximately 14% are seen once. The ten most abundant clones make up 30% to 35% of the sample.

This clonotype was found a few times. The specificity of this receptor is unknown. Qualities for individual bases were not recorded, and no much larger clone is one base off. The full study reports these points: SARS-CoV-2 specificity was not confirmed for the second-wave clones peaking on day 37. Clones that contracted from day 15 to 85 showed balanced CD4/CD8 phenotypes, whereas a second wave of clones that expanded from day 15 to 37 leaned towards CD4+. The study covered only a couple of mild cases, and larger cohorts including severe cases with pre-infection samples were considered necessary. Some responding clones were found in pre-infection memory, which suggests that pre-existing cross-reactive memory T cells took part in the SARS-CoV-2 response. Contracting CD4+ clones were found mainly in CM and EM memory subsets, while CD8+ clones were enriched in EMRA.

PBMCs were isolated by Ficoll-Paque density gradient centrifugation. Taken from cysteine to phenylalanine, the CDR3 has 14 residues. The only DNA kept is the CDR3, 42 bases in frame from the first base. The germline V gene encodes CDR1 KGHDR and CDR2 SFDVKD. Trimming removed 7 bases from V and 4 bases from J, leaving 15 bases between the germline ends. The sequenced material came from PBMCs or a T cell subset sorted from them (not recorded which). The V and J genes are TRBV24-1 and TRBJ2-5; TRBD1 might be the D gene, on 5 matching bases. This clonotype originated in an adult woman who had mild COVID-19 (a few samples of this study predate the infection). The sample titles of this study are shuffled in the database, so cell type and time point are left out; the donor was told from shared clones. The CDR3 region has the sequence CATRDNYEAETQYF. The DNA sequence is given as TGTGCCACCAGGGACAACTACGAGGCAGAGACCCAGTACTTC.